Below are 8 T cell receptor beta chains sequenced from a single sample in a study of graft-versus-host responses after intestinal transplantation. Assay: immunoSEQ multiplex PCR; the TCRdb copy retains only in-frame clones and omits some. The table includes some 150,000 clones, 80% to 95% detected once. Antigens of these TCRs are unknown. The starting material was unstimulated CD4+ T cells sorted from spleen or lymph node cells, obtained before intestinal transplant. The receptor set was obtained from a human donor who received an intestinal transplant.

The gene calls are TRBV28 and TRBJ2-3; 11 bases align to TRBD2. Germline trimming cut 7 bases from V and 2 bases from J; bases unmatched to any gene: 2. This CDR3 spans 14 amino acids. The V gene's germline CDR1 is MDHEN and CDR2 SYDVKM. CDR3 nucleotides: TGTGCCAGCACGGGACTAGCGGTCACAGATACGCAGTATTTT. It yields the protein CASTGLAVTDTQYF.

This clone was seen a few times. This chain joins TRBV6-1 and TRBJ1-1, with D possibly TRBD1 on 5 matching bases. Germline CDR1 MNHNS, CDR2 SASEGT. V was shortened by 4 bases and J by 8 bases, with 14 bases between the two germline ends. The CDR3 runs 13 residues. The CDR3 coding sequence is TGTGCCAGCAGTGCCCCAGGGCTCGGGGAAGCTTTCTTT. The encoded protein is CASSAPGLGEAFF.

This clone was recorded only once. This sequence joins TRBV18 and TRBJ2-1; D may be TRBD2 (6 bases). Germline CDR1 KGHSH, CDR2 LQKENI. V was shortened by 2 bases and J by 8 bases, with 16 bases between the two germline ends. The CDR3 has 15 amino acids. CDR3 nucleotides: TGTGCCAGCTCACCAGCCGAGCGGGTAATCGATGAGCAGTTCTTC. It yields the protein CASSPAERVIDEQFF.

This chain links TRBV28 with TRBJ2-1, with D tentatively TRBD2 (7 bases). This CDR3 is built from 15 residues. V lost 8 bases, J lost 6 bases, and 20 bases lay in between. The germline V gene encodes CDR1 MDHEN and CDR2 SYDVKM. The CDR3 coding sequence is TGTGCCAGCCATGGGAGGGGGGAGGTCATCAATGAGCAGTTCTTC. It is translated as CASHGRGEVINEQFF.

This chain uses TRBV5-1 with TRBJ2-7; D unclear. From germline, CDR1 is SGHRS and CDR2 YFSETQ. The ends were cut back, 1 base at V and 5 bases at J, with 10 bases in the middle. This CDR3 is 13 amino acids long. CDR3 sequence reads: CASSLIGFNEQYF. CDR3 DNA: TGCGCCAGCAGCTTGATCGGGTTTAACGAGCAGTACTTC.

DNA for the CDR3: TGTGCCAGCAGCCCCGACGGCGTCTCTGGAAACACCATATATTTT. As protein: CASSPDGVSGNTIYF. The chain links TRBV7-9 to TRBJ1-3; the D is unclear. Trimming pared 5 bases from V and 0 bases from J, leaving 11 bases between. This CDR3 region has 15 residues. Germline V gene data show CDR1 as SEHNR and CDR2 as FQNEAQ (reference sequence).

The chain's CDR3 is CASSDLKQYF. DNA of the CDR3: TGTGCCAGCAGTGACTTGAAGCAGTATTTT. This sequence joins TRBV2 and TRBJ2-3; D remains ambiguous. V was trimmed by 3 bases and J by 11 bases, leaving 6 bases between them. This CDR3 has 10 amino acids. The germline V gene encodes CDR1 SNHLY and CDR2 FYNNEI.

The chain is built from TRBV6-5 and TRBJ1-1; maybe TRBD1 (5 bases). In germline, CDR1 is MNHEY, CDR2 SVGAGI. The CDR3 has 14 amino acids. V lost 0 bases and J lost 6, with 11 bases in between. CDR3 in DNA: TGTGCCAGCAGTTACTCGGCAGGGAGACCTGAAGCTTTCTTT. Translation: CASSYSAGRPEAFF.